The clone carrying this T cell receptor beta chain was seen repeatedly, ten times or more. This sample was taken from a study of metastatic and nonmetastatic thyroid tumors. The CDR3 covers 13 residues. Trimming cost V 2 bases and J 6 bases; bases outside gene matches: 2. Germline V CDR1 and CDR2: DFQATT, SNEGSKA (reference sequence). Every patient underwent thyroid surgery untreated. TCRdb re-called the PCR reads via MiXCR. This sample has some 30,000 clones, with roughly 3.7% found just once. This sequence was found in a female donor with papillary thyroid cancer or a benign thyroid nodule (not recorded which). Some clones in this sample may be carry-over from other donors' samples. Input material: blood. The rearrangement uses TRBV20-1 and TRBJ2-2, with 8 positions matching TRBD1. CDR3: CSARLQGAGELFF. The CDR3 DNA is TGCAGTGCTAGATTACAGGGGGCCGGGGAGCTGTTTTTT.